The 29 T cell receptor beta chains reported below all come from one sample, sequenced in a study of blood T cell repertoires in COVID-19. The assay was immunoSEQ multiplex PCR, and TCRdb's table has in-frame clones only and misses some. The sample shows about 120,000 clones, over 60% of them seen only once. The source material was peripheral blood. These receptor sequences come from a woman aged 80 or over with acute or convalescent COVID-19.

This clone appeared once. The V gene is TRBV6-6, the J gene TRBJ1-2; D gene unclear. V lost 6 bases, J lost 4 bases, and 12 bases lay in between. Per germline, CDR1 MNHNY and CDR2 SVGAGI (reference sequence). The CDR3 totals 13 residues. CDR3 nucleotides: TGTGCCAGCAGGGGCGATTTTGTCTATGGCTACACCTTC. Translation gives CASRGDFVYGYTF.

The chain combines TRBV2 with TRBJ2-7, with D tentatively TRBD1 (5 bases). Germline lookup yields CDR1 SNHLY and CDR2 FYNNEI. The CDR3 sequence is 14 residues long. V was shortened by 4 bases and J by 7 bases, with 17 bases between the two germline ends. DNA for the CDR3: TGTGCCAGCAGTGTCCAGGGCCTTACTACGGAGCAGTACTTC. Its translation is CASSVQGLTTEQYF.

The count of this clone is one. CDR3 sequence: CASSTDRDTSNSPLHF. The DNA for the CDR3 is TGTGCCAGCAGTACGGACCGGGACACCTCTAATTCACCCCTCCACTTT. The rearrangement uses TRBV2 and TRBJ1-6; D might be TRBD1 (6 bases). The CDR3 is 16 residues long. V was pared by 5 bases and J by 6 bases, with 17 bases between. Germline lookup yields CDR1 SNHLY and CDR2 FYNNEI.

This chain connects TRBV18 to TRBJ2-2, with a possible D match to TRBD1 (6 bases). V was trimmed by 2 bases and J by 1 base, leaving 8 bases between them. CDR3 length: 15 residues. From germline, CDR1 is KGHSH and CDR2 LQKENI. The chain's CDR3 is CASSPETGNTGELFF. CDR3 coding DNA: TGTGCCAGCTCACCAGAGACAGGGAACACCGGGGAGCTGTTTTTT.

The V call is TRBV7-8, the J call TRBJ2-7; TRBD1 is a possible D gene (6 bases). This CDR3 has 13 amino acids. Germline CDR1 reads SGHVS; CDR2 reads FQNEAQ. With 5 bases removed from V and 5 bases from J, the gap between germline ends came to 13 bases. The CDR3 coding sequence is TGTGCCAGCAGCACGTATCGACAGGACGAGCAGTACTTC. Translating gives CASSTYRQDEQYF.

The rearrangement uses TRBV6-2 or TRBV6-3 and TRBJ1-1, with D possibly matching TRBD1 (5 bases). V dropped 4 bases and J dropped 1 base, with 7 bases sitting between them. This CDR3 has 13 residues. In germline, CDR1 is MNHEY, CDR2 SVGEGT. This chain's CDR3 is CASSWGRNTEAFF. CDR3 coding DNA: TGTGCCAGCAGTTGGGGCAGGAACACTGAAGCTTTCTTT.

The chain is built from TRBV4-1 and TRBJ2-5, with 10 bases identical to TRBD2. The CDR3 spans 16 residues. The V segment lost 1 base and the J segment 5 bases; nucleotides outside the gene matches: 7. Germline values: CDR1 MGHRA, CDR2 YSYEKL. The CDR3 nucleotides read TGCGCCAGCAGCCAAGGAGCTAGCGGGAGTTTGGAGACCCAGTACTTC. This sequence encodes CASSQGASGSLETQYF.

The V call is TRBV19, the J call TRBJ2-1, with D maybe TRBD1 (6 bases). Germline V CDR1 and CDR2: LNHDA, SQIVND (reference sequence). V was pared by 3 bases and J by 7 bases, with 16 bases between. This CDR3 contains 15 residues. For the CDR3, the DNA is TGTGCCAGTAGTATCTCAGGGGACGGCCTGAATGAGCAGTTCTTC. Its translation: CASSISGDGLNEQFF.

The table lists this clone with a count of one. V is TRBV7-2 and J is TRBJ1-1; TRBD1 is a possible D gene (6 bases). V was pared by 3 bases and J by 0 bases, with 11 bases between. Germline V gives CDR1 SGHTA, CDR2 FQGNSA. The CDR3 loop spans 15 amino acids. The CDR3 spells CASSFGQYMNTEAFF. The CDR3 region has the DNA TGTGCCAGCAGCTTTGGACAGTACATGAACACTGAAGCTTTCTTT.

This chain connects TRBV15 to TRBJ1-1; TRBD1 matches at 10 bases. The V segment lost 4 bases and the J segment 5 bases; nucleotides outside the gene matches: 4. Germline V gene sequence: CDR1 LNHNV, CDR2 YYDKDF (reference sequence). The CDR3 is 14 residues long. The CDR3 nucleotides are TGTGCCACCAGCATAAGGACAGGGGGGACTGAAGCTTTCTTT. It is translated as CATSIRTGGTEAFF. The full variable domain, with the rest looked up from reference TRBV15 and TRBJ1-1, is DAMVIQNPRYQVTQFGKPVTLSCSQTLNHNVMYWYQQKSSQAPKLLFHYYDKDFNNEADTPDNFQSRRPNTSFCFLDIRSPGLGDTAMYLCATSIRTGGTEAFFGQGTRLTVV.

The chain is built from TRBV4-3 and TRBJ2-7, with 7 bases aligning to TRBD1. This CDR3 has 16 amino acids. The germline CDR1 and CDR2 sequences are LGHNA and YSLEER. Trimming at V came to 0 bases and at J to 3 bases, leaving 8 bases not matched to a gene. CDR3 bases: TGCGCCAGCAGCCAAGAGAACAGGGGAAGGGTCTACGAGCAGTACTTC. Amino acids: CASSQENRGRVYEQYF.

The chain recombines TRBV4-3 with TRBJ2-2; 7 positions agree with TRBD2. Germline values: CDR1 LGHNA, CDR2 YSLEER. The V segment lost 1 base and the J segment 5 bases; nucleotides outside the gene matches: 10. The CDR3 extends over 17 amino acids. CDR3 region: CASSQGLIGSGTGELFF. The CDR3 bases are TGCGCCAGCAGCCAAGGTCTAATAGGTAGCGGGACCGGGGAGCTGTTTTTT.

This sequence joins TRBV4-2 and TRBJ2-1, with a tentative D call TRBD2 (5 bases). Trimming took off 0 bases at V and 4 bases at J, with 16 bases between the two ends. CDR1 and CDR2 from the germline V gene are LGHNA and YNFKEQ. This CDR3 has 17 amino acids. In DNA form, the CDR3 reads TGTGCCAGCAGCCAAGAGCCCCCGGGGAAGTCGTACAATGAGCAGTTCTTC. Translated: CASSQEPPGKSYNEQFF.

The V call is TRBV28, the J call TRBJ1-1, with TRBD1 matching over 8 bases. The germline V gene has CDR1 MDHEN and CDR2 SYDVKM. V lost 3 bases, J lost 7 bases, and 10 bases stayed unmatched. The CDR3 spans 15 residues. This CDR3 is CASSLAGGPRIEAFF. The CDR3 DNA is TGTGCCAGCAGTTTGGCAGGGGGCCCCCGGATTGAAGCTTTCTTT.

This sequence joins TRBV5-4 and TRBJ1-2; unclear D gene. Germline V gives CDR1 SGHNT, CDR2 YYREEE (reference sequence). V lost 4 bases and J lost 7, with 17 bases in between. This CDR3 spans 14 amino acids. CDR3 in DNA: TGTGCCAGCAGCCTCCAGGCGGGGTGGAGTGGCTACACCTTC. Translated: CASSLQAGWSGYTF.

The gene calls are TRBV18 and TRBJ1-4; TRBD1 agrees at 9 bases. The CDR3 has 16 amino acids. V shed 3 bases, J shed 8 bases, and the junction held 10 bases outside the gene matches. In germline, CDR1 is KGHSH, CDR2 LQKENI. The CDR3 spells CASSPRTGDGGEKLFF. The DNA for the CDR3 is TGTGCCAGCTCACCCCGGACAGGGGACGGAGGGGAAAAACTGTTTTTT.

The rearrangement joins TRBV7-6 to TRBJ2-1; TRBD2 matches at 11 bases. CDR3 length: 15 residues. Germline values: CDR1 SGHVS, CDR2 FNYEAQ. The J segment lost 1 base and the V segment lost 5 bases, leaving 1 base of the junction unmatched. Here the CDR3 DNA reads TGTGCCAGCAGCCGACTAGCGGGGTCCTACAATGAGCAGTTCTTC. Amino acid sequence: CASSRLAGSYNEQFF. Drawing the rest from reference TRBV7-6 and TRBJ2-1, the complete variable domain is GAGVSQSPRYKVTKRGQDVALRCDPISGHVSLYWYRQALGQGPEFLTYFNYEAQQDKSGLPNDRFSAERPEGSISTLTIQRTEQRDSAMYRCASSRLAGSYNEQFFGPGTRLTVL.

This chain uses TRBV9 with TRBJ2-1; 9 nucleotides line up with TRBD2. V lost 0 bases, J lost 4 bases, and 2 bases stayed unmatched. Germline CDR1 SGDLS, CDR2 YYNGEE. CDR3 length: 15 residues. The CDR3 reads CASSVGLAEYNEQFF. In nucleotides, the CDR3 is TGTGCCAGCAGCGTAGGACTAGCGGAGTACAATGAGCAGTTCTTC.

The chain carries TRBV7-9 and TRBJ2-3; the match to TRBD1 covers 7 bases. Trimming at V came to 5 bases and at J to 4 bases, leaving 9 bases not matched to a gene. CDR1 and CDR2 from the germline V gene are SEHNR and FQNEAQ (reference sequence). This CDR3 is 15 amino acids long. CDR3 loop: CASSHFLRGSDTQYF. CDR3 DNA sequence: TGTGCCAGCAGCCATTTTCTCAGGGGGTCAGATACGCAGTATTTT.

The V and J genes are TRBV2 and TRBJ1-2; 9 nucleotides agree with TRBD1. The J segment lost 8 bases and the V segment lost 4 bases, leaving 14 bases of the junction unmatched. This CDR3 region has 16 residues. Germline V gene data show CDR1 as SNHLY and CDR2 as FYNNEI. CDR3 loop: CASSGDTGTGRGGYTF. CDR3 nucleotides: TGTGCCAGCAGTGGGGATACCGGGACAGGGAGGGGAGGCTACACCTTC. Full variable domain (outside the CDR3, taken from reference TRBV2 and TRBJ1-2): EPEVTQTPSHQVTQMGQEVILRCVPISNHLYFYWYRQILGQKVEFLVSFYNNEISEKSEIFDDQFSVERPDGSNFTLKIRSTKLEDSAMYFCASSGDTGTGRGGYTFGSGTRLTVV.

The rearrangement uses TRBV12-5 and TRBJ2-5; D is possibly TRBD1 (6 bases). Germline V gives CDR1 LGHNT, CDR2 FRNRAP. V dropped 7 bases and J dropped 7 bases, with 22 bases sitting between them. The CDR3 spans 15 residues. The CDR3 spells CASAPLTRGRGTQYF. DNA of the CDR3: TGTGCTAGTGCCCCATTAACCAGGGGACGGGGGACCCAGTACTTC.

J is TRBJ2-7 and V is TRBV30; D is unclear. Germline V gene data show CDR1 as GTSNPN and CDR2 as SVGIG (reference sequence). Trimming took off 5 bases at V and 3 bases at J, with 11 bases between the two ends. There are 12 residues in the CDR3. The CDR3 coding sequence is TGTGCCTGGGGACCTAGAGACTACGAGCAGTACTTC. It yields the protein CAWGPRDYEQYF.

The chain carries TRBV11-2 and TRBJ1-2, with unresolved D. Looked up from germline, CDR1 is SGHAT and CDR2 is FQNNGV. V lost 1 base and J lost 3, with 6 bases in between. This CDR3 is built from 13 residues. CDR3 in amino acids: CASSLGGDYGYTF. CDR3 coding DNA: TGTGCCAGCAGCTTAGGGGGAGACTATGGCTACACCTTC.

The CDR3, as DNA: TGTGCCAGCAGTTACGGCGCGGGAGAGACCCAGTACTTC. Protein sequence: CASSYGAGETQYF. The chain uses TRBV6-6 and TRBJ2-5; D may be TRBD2 (5 bases). The germline gives CDR1 MNHNY, CDR2 SVGAGI (reference sequence). V was clipped by 2 bases and J by 4 bases, with 8 bases between them. The CDR3 extends over 13 amino acids.

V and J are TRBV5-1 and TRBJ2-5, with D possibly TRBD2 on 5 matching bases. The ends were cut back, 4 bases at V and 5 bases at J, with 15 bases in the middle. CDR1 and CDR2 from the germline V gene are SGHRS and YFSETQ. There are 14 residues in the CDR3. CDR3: CASSAGPAGETQYF. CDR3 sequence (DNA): TGCGCCAGCAGCGCAGGACCCGCGGGCGAGACCCAGTACTTC.

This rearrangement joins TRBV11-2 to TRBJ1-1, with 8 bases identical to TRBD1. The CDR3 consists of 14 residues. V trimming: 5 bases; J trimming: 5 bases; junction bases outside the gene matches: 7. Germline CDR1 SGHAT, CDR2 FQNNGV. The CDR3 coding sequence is TGTGCCAGCAGCCTGTGGACAGGGAGGACTGAAGCTTTCTTT. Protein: CASSLWTGRTEAFF.

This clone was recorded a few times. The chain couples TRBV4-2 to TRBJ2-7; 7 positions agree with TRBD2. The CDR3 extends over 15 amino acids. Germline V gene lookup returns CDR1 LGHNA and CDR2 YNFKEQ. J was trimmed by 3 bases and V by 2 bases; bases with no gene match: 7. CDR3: CASSQRFQRDYEQYF. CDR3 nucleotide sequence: TGTGCCAGCAGCCAACGGTTCCAGCGGGACTACGAGCAGTACTTC.

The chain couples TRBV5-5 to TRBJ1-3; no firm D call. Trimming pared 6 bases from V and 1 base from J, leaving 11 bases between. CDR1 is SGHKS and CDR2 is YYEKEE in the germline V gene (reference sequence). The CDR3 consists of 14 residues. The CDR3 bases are TGTGCCAGCACCCTATTGTCATCTGGAAACACCATATATTTT. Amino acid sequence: CASTLLSSGNTIYF. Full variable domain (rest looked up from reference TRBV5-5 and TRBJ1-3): DAGVTQSPTHLIKTRGQQVTLRCSPISGHKSVSWYQQVLGQGPQFIFQYYEKEERGRGNFPDRFSARQFPNYSSELNVNALLLGDSALYLCASTLLSSGNTIYFGEGSWLTVV.

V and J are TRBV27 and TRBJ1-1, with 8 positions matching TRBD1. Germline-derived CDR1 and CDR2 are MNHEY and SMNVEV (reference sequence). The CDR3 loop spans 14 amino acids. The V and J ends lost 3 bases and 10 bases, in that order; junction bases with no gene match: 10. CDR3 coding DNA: TGTGCCAGCAGTTTGAAACAGGGGGTGAGTAGAGCTTTCTTT. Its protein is CASSLKQGVSRAFF.